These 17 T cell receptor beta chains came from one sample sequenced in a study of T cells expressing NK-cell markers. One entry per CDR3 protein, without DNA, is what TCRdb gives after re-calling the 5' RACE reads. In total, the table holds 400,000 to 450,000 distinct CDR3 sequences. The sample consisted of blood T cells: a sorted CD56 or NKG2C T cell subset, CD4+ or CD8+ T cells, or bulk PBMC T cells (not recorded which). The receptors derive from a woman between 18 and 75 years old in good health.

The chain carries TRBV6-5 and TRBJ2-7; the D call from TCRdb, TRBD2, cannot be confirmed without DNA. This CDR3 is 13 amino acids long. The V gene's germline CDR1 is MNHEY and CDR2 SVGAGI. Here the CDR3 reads CASSFDGEDEQYF.

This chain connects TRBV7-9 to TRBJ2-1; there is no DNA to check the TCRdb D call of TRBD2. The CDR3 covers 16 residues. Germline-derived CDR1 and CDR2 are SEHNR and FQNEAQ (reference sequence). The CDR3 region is CASSSSLAGGGNEQFF.

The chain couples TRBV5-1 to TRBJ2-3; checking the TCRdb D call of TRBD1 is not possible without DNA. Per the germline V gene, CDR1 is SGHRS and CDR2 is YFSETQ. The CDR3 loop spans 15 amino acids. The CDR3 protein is CASSLGGGLTDTQYF.

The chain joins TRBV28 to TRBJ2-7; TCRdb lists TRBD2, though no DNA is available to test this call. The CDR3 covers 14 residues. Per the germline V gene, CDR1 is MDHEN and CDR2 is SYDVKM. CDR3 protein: CASSLFGSQYEQYF.

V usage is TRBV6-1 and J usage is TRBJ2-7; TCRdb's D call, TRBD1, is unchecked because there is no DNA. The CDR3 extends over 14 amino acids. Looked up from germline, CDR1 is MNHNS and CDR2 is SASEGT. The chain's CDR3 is CASSPTSGQGRQYF.

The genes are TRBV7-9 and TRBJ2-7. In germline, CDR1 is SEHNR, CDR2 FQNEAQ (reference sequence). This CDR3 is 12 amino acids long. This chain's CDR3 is CASSQESYEQYF. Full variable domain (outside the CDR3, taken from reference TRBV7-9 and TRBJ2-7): DTGVSQNPRHKITKRGQNVTFRCDPISEHNRLYWYRQTLGQGPEFLTYFQNEAQLEKSRLLSDRFSAERPKGSFSTLEIQRTEQGDSAMYLCASSQESYEQYFGPGTRLTVT.

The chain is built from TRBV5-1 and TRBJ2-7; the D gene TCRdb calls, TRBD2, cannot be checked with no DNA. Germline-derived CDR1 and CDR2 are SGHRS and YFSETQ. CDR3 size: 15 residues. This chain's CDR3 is CASSSRGGSSYEQYF.

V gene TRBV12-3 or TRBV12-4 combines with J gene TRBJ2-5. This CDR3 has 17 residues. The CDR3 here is CASSLGRRPMYQETQYF.

CDR3 loop: CAWSVARPGTQYF. V gene TRBV30 combines with J gene TRBJ2-5; TCRdb lists TRBD1, though no DNA is available to test this call. The germline V gene has CDR1 GTSNPN and CDR2 SVGIG (reference sequence). This CDR3 is built from 13 residues.

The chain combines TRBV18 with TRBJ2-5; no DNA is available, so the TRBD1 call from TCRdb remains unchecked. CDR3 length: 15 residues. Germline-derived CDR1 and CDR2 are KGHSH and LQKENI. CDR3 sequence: CASSPDSDSQETQYF. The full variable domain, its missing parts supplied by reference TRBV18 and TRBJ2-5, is NAGVMQNPRHLVRRRGQEARLRCSPMKGHSHVYWYRQLPEEGLKFMVYLQKENIIDESGMPKERFSAEFPKEGPSILRIQQVVRGDSAAYFCASSPDSDSQETQYFGPGTRLLVL.

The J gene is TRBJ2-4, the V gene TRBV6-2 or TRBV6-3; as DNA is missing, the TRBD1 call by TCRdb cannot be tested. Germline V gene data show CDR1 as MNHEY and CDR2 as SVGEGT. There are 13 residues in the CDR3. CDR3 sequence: CASTPGGIYIQYF.

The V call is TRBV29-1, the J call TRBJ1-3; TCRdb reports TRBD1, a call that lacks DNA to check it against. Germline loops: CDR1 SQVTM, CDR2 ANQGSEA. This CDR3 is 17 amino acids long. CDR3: CSVAVYEVAGFENTIYF.

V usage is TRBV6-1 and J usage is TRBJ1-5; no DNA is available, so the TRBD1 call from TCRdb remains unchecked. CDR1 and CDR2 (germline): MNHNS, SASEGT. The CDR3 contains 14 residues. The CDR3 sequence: CATGDSYSNQPQHF.

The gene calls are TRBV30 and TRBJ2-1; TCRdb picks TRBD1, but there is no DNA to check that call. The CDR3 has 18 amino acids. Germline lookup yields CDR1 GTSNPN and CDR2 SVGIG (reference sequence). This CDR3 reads CAWADRGAFLVSYNEQFF.

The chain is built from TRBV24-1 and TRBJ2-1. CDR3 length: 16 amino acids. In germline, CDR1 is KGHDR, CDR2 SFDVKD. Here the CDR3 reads CATSDFVGGVITEQFF.

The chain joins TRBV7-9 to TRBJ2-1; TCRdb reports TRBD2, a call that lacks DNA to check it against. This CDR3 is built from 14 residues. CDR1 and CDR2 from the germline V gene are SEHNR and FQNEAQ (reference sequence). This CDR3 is CASSPRSPYNEQFF.

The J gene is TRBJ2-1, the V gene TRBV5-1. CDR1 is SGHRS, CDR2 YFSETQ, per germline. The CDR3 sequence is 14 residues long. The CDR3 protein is CASSLISIVDEQFF.